This TCR beta chain is drawn from a study of cytomegalovirus exposure and HLA in healthy donors. Study-wide results and limits: TCR beta V segments were, for the most part, productive about 87% or about 30% of the time in an earlier analysis. Presence/absence analyses took donor sequencing depth as roughly uniform.

Comments on this clone: Its antigen is not identified.

The germline V gene has CDR1 SGHAT and CDR2 FQNNGV. Trimming at V came to 3 bases and at J to 2 bases, leaving 3 bases not matched to a gene. This CDR3 comprises 16 residues. The PCR made use of 60 Vbeta and 13 Jbeta primers. TCRdb's copy holds only in-frame clones and misses some; the assay was immunoSEQ multiplex PCR. Of approximately 150,000 clones in the sample, approximately 88% are singletons; the top ten hold more than 0.7%. The rearrangement joins TRBV11-2 to TRBJ2-5; 13 nucleotides line up with TRBD2. The receptor's source is a woman aged 30 to 39 in good health and CMV-seronegative. The specimen sequenced was PBMCs. The CDR3 region has the DNA TGTGCCAGCAGCTTCGGGACTAGCGGGGCACAAGAGACCCAGTACTTC. It translates to CASSFGTSGAQETQYF. Full variable domain (rest looked up from reference TRBV11-2 and TRBJ2-5): EAGVAQSPRYKIIEKRQSVAFWCNPISGHATLYWYQQILGQGPKLLIQFQNNGVVDDSQLPKDRFSAERLKGVDSTLKIQPAKLEDSAVYLCASSFGTSGAQETQYFGPGTRLLVL.